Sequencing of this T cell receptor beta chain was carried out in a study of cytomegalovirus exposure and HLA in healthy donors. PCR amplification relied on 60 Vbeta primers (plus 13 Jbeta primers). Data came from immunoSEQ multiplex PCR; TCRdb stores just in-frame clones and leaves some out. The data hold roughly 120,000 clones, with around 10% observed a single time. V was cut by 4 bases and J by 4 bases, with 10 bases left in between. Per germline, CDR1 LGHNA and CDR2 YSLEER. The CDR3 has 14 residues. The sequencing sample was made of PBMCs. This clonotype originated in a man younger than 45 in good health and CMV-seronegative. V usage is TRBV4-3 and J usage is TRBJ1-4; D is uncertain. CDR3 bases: TGCGCCAGCAGCCCCGAGGGAGGTAATGAAAAACTGTTTTTT. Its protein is CASSPEGGNEKLFF.